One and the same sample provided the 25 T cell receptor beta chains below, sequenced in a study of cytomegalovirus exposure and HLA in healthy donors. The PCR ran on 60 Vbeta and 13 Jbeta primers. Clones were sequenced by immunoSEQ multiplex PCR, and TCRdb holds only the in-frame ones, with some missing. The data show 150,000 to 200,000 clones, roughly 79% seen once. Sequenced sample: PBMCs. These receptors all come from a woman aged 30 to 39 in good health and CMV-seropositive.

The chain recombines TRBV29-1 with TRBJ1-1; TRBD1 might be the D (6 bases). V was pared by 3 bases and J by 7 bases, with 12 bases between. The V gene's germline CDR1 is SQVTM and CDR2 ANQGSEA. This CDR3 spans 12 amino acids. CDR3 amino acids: CSVEGGLDEAFF. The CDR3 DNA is TGCAGCGTTGAGGGGGGGCTTGATGAAGCTTTCTTT. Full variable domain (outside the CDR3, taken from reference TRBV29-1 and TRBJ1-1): SAVISQKPSRDICQRGTSLTIQCQVDSQVTMMFWYRQQPGQSLTLIATANQGSEATYESGFVIDKFPISRPNLTFSTLTVSNMSPEDSSIYLCSVEGGLDEAFFGQGTRLTVV.

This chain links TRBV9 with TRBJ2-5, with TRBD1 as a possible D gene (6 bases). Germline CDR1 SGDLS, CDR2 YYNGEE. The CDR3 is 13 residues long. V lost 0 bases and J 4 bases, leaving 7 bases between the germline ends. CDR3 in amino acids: CASSVEQGETQYF. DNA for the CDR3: TGTGCCAGCAGCGTAGAACAGGGAGAGACCCAGTACTTC.

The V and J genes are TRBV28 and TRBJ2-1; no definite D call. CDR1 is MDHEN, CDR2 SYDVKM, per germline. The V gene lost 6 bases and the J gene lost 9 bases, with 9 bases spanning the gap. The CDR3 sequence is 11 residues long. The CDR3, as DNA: TGTGCCAGCAGCTTGCGTTTTGAGCAGTTCTTC. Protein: CASSLRFEQFF.

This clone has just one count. Here the CDR3 DNA reads TGTGCCAGCAGCGCCGATCCCAGGGGAAGACAGCCCCAGCATTTT. Its protein is CASSADPRGRQPQHF. This chain connects TRBV9 to TRBJ1-5; D is perhaps TRBD1 (6 bases). Trimming cost V 3 bases and J 7 bases, with 17 bases left between them. The CDR3 covers 15 residues. CDR1 is SGDLS, CDR2 YYNGEE, per germline.

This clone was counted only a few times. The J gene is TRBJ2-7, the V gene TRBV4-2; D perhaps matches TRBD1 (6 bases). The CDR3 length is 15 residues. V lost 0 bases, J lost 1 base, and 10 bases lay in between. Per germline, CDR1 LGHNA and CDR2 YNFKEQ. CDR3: CASSQDFGTSYEQYF. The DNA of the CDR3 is TGTGCCAGCAGCCAAGATTTTGGGACATCCTACGAGCAGTACTTC.

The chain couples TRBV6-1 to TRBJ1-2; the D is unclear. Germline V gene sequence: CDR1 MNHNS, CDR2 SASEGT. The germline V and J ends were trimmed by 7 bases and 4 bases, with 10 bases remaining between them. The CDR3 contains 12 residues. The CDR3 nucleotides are TGTGCCAGCATCGGTATTACCTATGGCTACACCTTC. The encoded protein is CASIGITYGYTF.

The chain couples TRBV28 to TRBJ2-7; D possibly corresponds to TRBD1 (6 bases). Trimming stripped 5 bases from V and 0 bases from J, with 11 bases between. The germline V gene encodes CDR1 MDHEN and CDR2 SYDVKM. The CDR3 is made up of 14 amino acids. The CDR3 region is CASSLLDSSYEQYF. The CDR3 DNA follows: TGTGCCAGCAGTCTCCTGGACAGCTCCTACGAGCAGTACTTC.

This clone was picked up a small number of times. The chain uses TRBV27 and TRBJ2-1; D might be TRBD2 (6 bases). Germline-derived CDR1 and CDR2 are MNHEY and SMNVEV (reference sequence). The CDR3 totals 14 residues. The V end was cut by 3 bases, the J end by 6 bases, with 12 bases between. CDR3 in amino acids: CASSLRGGSNEQFF. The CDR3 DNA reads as TGTGCCAGCAGTTTGAGGGGAGGCAGCAATGAGCAGTTCTTC.

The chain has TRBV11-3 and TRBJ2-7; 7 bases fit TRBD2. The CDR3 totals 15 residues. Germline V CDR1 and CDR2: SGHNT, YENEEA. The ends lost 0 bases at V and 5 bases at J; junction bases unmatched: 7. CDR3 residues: CASSLDPTSVDEQYF. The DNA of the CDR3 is TGTGCCAGCAGCTTAGATCCAACTAGCGTTGACGAGCAGTACTTC.

The CDR3 coding sequence is TGTGCCAGCAGCCGAGCCGGGACAGGGGCCCAGCCCCAGCATTTT. Its translation is CASSRAGTGAQPQHF. The chain has TRBV7-2 and TRBJ1-5; 10 bases align to TRBD1. Germline V gene sequence: CDR1 SGHTA, CDR2 FQGNSA. V lost 5 bases, J lost 7 bases, and 8 bases stayed unmatched. This CDR3 comprises 15 residues.

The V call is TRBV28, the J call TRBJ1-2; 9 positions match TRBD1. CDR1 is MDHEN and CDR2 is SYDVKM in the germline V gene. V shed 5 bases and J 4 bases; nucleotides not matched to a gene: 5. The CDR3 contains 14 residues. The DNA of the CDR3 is TGTGCCAGCAGTGACGACAGGGGGGGCTATGGCTACACCTTC. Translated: CASSDDRGGYGYTF.

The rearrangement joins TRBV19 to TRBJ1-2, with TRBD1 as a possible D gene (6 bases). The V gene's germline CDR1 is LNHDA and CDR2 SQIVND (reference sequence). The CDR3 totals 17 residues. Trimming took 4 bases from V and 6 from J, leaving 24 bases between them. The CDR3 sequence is CASSTDGGAGAFHGYTF. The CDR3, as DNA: TGTGCCAGTAGTACGGACGGGGGGGCAGGGGCCTTCCATGGCTACACCTTC.

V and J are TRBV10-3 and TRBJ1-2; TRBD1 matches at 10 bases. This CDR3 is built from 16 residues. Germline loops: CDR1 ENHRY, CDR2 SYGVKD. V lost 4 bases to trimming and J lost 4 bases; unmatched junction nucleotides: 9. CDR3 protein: CAISGAGTGDLYGYTF. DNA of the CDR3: TGTGCCATCAGTGGAGCCGGGACAGGGGACCTCTATGGCTACACCTTC.

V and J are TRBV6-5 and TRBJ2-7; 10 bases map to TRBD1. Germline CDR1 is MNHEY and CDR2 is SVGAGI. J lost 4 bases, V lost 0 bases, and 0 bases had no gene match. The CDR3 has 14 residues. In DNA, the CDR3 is TGTGCCAGCAGTTACTCGGGACAGGGGTACGAGCAGTACTTC. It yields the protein CASSYSGQGYEQYF.

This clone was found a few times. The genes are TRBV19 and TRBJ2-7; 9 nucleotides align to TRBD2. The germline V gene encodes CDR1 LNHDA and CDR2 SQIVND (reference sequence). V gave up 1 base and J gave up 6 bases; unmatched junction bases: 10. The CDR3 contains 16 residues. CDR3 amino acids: CASSIVLAGDRPEQYF. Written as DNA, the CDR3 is TGTGCCAGTAGTATAGTTTTAGCGGGAGATCGTCCCGAGCAGTACTTC. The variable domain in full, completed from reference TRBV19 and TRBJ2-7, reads DGGITQSPKYLFRKEGQNVTLSCEQNLNHDAMYWYRQDPGQGLRLIYYSQIVNDFQKGDIAEGYSVSREKKESFPLTVTSAQKNPTAFYLCASSIVLAGDRPEQYFGPGTRLTVT.

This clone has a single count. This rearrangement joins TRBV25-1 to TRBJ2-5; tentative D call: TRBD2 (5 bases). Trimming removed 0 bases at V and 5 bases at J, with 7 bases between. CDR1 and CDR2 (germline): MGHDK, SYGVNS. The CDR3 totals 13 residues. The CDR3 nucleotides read TGTGCCAGCAGTGAATATTCGGGGGAGACCCAGTACTTC. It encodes CASSEYSGETQYF. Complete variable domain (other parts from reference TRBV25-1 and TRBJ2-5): EADIYQTPRYLVIGTGKKITLECSQTMGHDKMYWYQQDPGMELHLIHYSYGVNSTEKGDLSSESTVSRIRTEHFPLTLESARPSHTSQYLCASSEYSGETQYFGPGTRLLVL.

The CDR3 DNA reads as TGTGCCAGCAGCCTGGACAGGATAAAGGGCTACACCTTC. Amino acids: CASSLDRIKGYTF. V gene TRBV6-1 combines with J gene TRBJ1-2; TRBD1 agrees at 7 bases. Trimming cost V 6 bases and J 8 bases; bases outside gene matches: 9. The CDR3 loop spans 13 amino acids. Germline V gene lookup returns CDR1 MNHNS and CDR2 SASEGT.

The CDR3 sequence: CSAQGGYEQFF. The CDR3 DNA is TGCAGTGCCCAGGGGGGTTATGAGCAGTTCTTC. This rearrangement joins TRBV20-1 to TRBJ2-1, with D possibly matching TRBD1 (7 bases). V was pared by 6 bases and J by 8 bases, with 11 bases between. CDR3 length equals 11 residues. Germline CDR1 reads DFQATT; CDR2 reads SNEGSKA (reference sequence).

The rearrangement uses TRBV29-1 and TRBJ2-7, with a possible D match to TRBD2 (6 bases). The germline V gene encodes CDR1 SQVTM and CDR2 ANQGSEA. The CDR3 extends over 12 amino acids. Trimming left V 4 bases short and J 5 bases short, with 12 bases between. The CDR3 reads CSVALAGNEQYF. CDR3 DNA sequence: TGCAGCGTTGCACTAGCTGGGAACGAGCAGTACTTC.

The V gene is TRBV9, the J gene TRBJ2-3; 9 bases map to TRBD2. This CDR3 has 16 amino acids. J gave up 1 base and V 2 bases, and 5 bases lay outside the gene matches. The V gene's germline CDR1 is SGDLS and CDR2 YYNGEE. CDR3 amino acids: CASSVSAGGRTDTQYF. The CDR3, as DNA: TGTGCCAGCAGCGTGTCAGCGGGAGGCCGCACAGATACGCAGTATTTT.

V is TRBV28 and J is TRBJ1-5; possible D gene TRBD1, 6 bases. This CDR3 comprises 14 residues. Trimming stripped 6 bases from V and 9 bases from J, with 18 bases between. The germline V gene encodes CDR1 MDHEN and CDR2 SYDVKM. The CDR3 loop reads CASSLTGARVPQHF. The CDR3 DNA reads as TGTGCCAGCAGCCTGACAGGCGCAAGGGTGCCCCAGCATTTT.

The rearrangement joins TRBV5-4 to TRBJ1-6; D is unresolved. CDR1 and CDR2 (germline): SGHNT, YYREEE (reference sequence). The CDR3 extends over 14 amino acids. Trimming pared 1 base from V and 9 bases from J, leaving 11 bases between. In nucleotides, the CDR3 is TGTGCCAGCAGCTTGAGGGAGGGTCGTTCACCCCTCCACTTT. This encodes CASSLREGRSPLHF.

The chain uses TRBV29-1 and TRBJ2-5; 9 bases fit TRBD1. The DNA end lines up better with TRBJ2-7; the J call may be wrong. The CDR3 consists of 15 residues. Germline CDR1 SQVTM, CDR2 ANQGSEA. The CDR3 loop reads CSVGLPGTGYYEQYF. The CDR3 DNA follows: TGCAGCGTTGGACTTCCTGGGACAGGGTACTACGAGCAGTACTTC.

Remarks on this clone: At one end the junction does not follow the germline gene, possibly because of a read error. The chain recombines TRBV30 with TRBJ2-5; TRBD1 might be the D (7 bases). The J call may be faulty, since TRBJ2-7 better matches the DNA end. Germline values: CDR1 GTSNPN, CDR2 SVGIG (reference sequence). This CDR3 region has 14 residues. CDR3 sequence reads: CAGRPQGGYYEQYF. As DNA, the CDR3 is TGTGCCGGGAGGCCCCAGGGGGGATACTACGAGCAGTACTTC.

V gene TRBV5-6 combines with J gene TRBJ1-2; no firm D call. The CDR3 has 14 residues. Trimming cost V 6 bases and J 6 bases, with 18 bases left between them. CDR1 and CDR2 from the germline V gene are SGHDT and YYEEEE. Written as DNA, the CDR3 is TGTGCCAGCAAATATATCAGCCTGGGCGATGGCTACACCTTC. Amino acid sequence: CASKYISLGDGYTF.